This T cell receptor (beta chain) was identified in a study of T cell repertoires in cytomegalovirus infection. Study as a whole: In public TCR beta signatures, there were indications of both CMV infection and matching HLA type.

V shed 4 bases, J shed 0 bases, and the junction held 9 bases outside the gene matches. Germline-derived CDR1 and CDR2 are MDHEN and SYDVKM. The CDR3 has 17 residues. TCRdb recomputed calls from the reads with MiXCR, one row per CDR3 protein. The sample contains about 600,000 distinct CDR3 sequences, roughly 24% of which appear only once. A remark on this clonotype: The antigen is unknown.

Study outcomes and limitations: Summed public TCR beta family frequency identified CMV carriers bearing the relevant HLA. Predominance within the ex vivo response was attributable to HLA-C-restricted CMV-specific TCR beta clonotypes.

This chain connects TRBV28 to TRBJ1-2; 9 bases match TRBD1. The sequence was obtained from a human donor in good health (CMV status not recorded). Some clones in this sample may be carry-over from other donors' samples. Sequences were obtained from CD8+ T cells from PBMCs. CDR3 loop: CASSSPLTGGPNYGYTF. The DNA of the CDR3 is TGTGCCAGCAGTTCCCCACTGACAGGGGGACCTAACTATGGCTACACCTTC.